These T cell receptor beta chains were read from a single sample in a study of OX40 agonist ivuxolimab in advanced cancers. Measured with immunoSEQ multiplex PCR; TCRdb has only the in-frame clones, and not every one. The data show approximately 61,000 clones, 80% seen once. Sequencing used CD4+ or CD8+ T cells sorted from blood, obtained in a trial of the OX40 agonist ivuxolimab. These TCRs come from an adult with an advanced solid tumor such as melanoma, head and neck, liver or kidney cancer. CDR3s include the opening cysteine and the closing phenylalanine or tryptophan. A D gene is named only where the DNA matches it firmly. Some rows have no size entry. The others give once, few or many, or a class for an expanded clone.

length	size	V	J	D	CDR3	DNA
15	-	TRBV2	TRBJ1-6	TRBD1	CASNPTGQYNSPLHF	TGTGCCAGCAATCCGACAGGGCAATATAATTCACCCCTCCACTTT
10	few	TRBV2	TRBJ1-1	-	CASSEAGAFF	TGTGCCAGCAGTGAAGCGGGCGCTTTCTTT
15	-	TRBV5-5	TRBJ2-6	-	CASSRGFSGANVLTF	TGTGCCAGCAGCCGCGGGTTCTCTGGGGCCAACGTCCTGACTTTC
14	-	TRBV4-1	TRBJ2-1	-	CASSLRTGPNEQFF	TGCGCCAGCAGCCTTCGGACGGGCCCCAATGAGCAGTTCTTC
14	once	TRBV6-5	TRBJ1-1	-	CASSRRPENTEAFF	TGTGCCAGCAGTCGGAGGCCGGAGAACACTGAAGCTTTCTTT
13	few	TRBV7-9	TRBJ2-1	-	CASSLGPFGEQFF	TGTGCCAGCAGCTTAGGACCCTTCGGTGAGCAGTTCTTC
13	-	TRBV10-3	TRBJ1-2	TRBD1	CAITGTGYTGYTF	TGTGCCATAACCGGGACAGGGTATACCGGCTACACCTTC
14	-	TRBV27	TRBJ1-3	TRBD1	CASSSDRARNTIYF	TGTGCCAGCAGTTCCGACAGGGCTAGAAACACCATATATTTT
16	-	TRBV4-1	TRBJ2-7	-	CASSQEITGYSYEQYF	TGCGCCAGCAGCCAAGAGATCACGGGATACTCCTACGAGCAGTACTTC
14	-	TRBV7-9	TRBJ2-5	-	CASSLHGDQETQYF	TGTGCCAGCAGCCTTCACGGGGACCAAGAGACCCAGTACTTC
14	-	TRBV27	TRBJ2-1	TRBD2	CASSYRGGRDEQFF	TGTGCCAGCAGTTATCGGGGGGGGCGCGATGAGCAGTTCTTC
14	-	TRBV15	TRBJ1-1	-	CATSRASVNTEAFF	TGTGCCACCAGCAGAGCGTCGGTGAACACTGAAGCTTTCTTT
16	-	TRBV27	TRBJ2-3	TRBD2	CASALEGLAGTDTQYF	TGTGCCAGCGCCCTCGAGGGACTAGCGGGCACAGATACGCAGTATTTT
13	-	TRBV11-3	TRBJ2-7	-	CASSPNAGGEQYF	TGTGCCAGCAGCCCCAACGCAGGCGGCGAGCAGTACTTC
16	-	TRBV5-5	TRBJ2-7	-	CASSRAEGLLYYEQYF	TGTGCCAGCAGCCGCGCCGAGGGGTTGTTGTACTACGAGCAGTACTTC
16	-	TRBV19	TRBJ2-3	-	CASRAGDAGNTDTQYF	TGTGCCAGTAGAGCGGGCGACGCAGGAAACACAGATACGCAGTATTTT
13	-	TRBV30	TRBJ1-5	-	CAWSQGRNQPQHF	TGTGCCTGGAGTCAGGGACGGAATCAGCCCCAGCATTTT
16	-	TRBV6-1	TRBJ1-2	-	CASSEAVLALLRGYTF	TGTGCCAGCAGTGAAGCGGTTTTGGCCCTCCTCCGTGGCTACACCTTC
14	-	TRBV6-6	TRBJ1-2	TRBD1	CASSRGTENYGYTF	TGTGCCAGCAGTCGAGGGACAGAGAACTATGGCTACACCTTC
15	-	TRBV5-6	TRBJ1-2	-	CASSRAGDGNYGYTF	TGTGCCAGCAGCCGAGCGGGGGATGGTAACTATGGCTACACCTTC
15	few	TRBV27	TRBJ1-1	TRBD1	CASRTPGGPNTEAFF	TGTGCCAGCAGGACCCCAGGGGGGCCGAACACTGAAGCTTTCTTT
14	-	TRBV4-3	TRBJ1-5	-	CASSQGGFNQPQHF	TGCGCCAGCAGCCAAGGAGGGTTTAATCAGCCCCAGCATTTT
15	few	TRBV18	TRBJ2-7	TRBD1	CASSPQARGRGEQYF	TGTGCCAGCTCACCACAGGCGAGGGGGCGTGGAGAGCAGTACTTC
15	-	TRBV28	TRBJ2-1	TRBD2	CASSSGLAVYNEQFF	TGTGCCAGCAGTTCGGGACTAGCCGTGTACAATGAGCAGTTCTTC
14	-	TRBV19	TRBJ2-1	-	CASSRRDWENEQFF	TGTGCCAGTAGCCGCCGGGACTGGGAGAATGAGCAGTTCTTC
14	-	TRBV6-5	TRBJ2-2	-	CASNTGGASGELFF	TGTGCCAGCAATACTGGGGGGGCGTCCGGGGAGCTGTTTTTT
14	-	TRBV6-6	TRBJ2-2	-	CASSYRVGAGELFF	TGTGCCAGCAGTTACAGGGTAGGGGCCGGGGAGCTGTTTTTT
16	-	TRBV9	TRBJ2-3	TRBD2	CASSVGLAGNTDTQYF	TGTGCCAGCAGTGTAGGACTAGCGGGGAACACAGATACGCAGTATTTT
15	-	TRBV2	TRBJ2-2	TRBD1	CASSPRQGNTGELFF	TGTGCCAGCAGTCCCAGACAGGGGAACACCGGGGAGCTGTTTTTT
15	-	TRBV5-6	TRBJ2-1	TRBD2	CASSLGASGGREQFF	TGTGCCAGCAGCTTGGGGGCTAGCGGGGGCCGAGAGCAGTTCTTC
13	-	TRBV7-2	TRBJ1-1	TRBD1	CGGDRGPHTEAFF	TGTGGGGGGGACAGGGGGCCTCACACTGAAGCTTTCTTT
18	-	TRBV12-5	TRBJ2-3	TRBD2	CASGFSGTSGGHTDTQYF	TGTGCTAGTGGTTTCTCCGGAACTAGCGGGGGACACACAGATACGCAGTATTTT
16	-	TRBV7-2	TRBJ1-6	-	CASSAGISSYNSPLHF	TGTGCCAGCAGCGCCGGTATAAGCTCCTATAATTCACCCCTCCACTTT
16	once	TRBV18	TRBJ1-2	-	CASSPPMKTVGYGYTF	TGTGCCAGCTCACCACCGATGAAGACGGTAGGCTATGGCTACACCTTC
16	-	TRBV18	TRBJ1-3	-	CASSPSSQGSGNTIYF	TGTGCCAGCTCACCCTCTTCTCAAGGCTCTGGAAACACCATATATTTT
14	-	TRBV7-2	TRBJ1-1	TRBD1	CASSSRTGNTEAFF	TGTGCCAGCAGCTCCCGGACAGGGAACACTGAAGCTTTCTTT
15	-	TRBV2	TRBJ1-1	-	CASAPTAGVNTEAFF	TGTGCCAGCGCTCCTACGGCAGGGGTGAACACTGAAGCTTTCTTT
14	-	TRBV11-2	TRBJ2-1	-	CASSWGGGGDEQFF	TGTGCCAGCAGCTGGGGAGGGGGCGGTGATGAGCAGTTCTTC
14	-	TRBV6-1	TRBJ1-1	TRBD1	CASSARTGATEAFF	TGTGCCAGCAGTGCCAGGACAGGGGCCACTGAAGCTTTCTTT
15	-	TRBV5-4	TRBJ1-1	-	CASSQTDTGNTEAFF	TGTGCCAGCAGCCAGACGGATACAGGGAACACTGAAGCTTTCTTT
12	-	TRBV10-3	TRBJ1-1	TRBD1	CAISKGQAEAFF	TGTGCCATCAGTAAAGGACAGGCTGAAGCTTTCTTT
13	-	TRBV29-1	TRBJ1-2	TRBD1	CSTGTGTRYGYTF	TGCAGCACAGGGACAGGGACGAGGTATGGCTACACCTTC
16	-	TRBV12-5	TRBJ1-1	-	CASGLVFNDGRTEAFF	TGTGCTAGTGGTTTGGTATTTAATGATGGGCGGACTGAAGCTTTCTTT
12	-	TRBV19	TRBJ1-5	TRBD1	CASRTPGGFEHF	TGTGCCAGTAGGACTCCAGGGGGCTTTGAGCATTTT
13	medium-sized	TRBV7-9	TRBJ2-3	-	CASSPKGPDTQYF	TGTGCCAGCAGCCCCAAGGGCCCAGATACGCAGTATTTT
14	medium-sized	TRBV19	TRBJ1-6	-	CASSRTVNGSPLHF	TGTGCCAGTAGTCGGACGGTCAATGGGTCACCCCTCCACTTT
14	-	TRBV29-1	TRBJ2-2	TRBD2	CSVDLAANTGELFF	TGCAGCGTTGACCTAGCGGCGAACACCGGGGAGCTGTTTTTT
14	-	TRBV9	TRBJ1-4	TRBD1	CASSGGTGEEKLFF	TGTGCCAGCAGCGGAGGTACAGGGGAGGAAAAACTGTTTTTT
13	-	TRBV7-8	TRBJ1-2	-	CASSLDGLNGYTF	TGTGCCAGCAGCTTAGACGGCCTGAATGGCTACACCTTC